The clone carrying this T cell receptor (beta chain) was seen only a few times. The V segment lost 4 bases and the J segment 4 bases; nucleotides outside the gene matches: 4. Germline V lookup: CDR1 MDHEN, CDR2 SYDVKM. The CDR3 totals 16 residues. Each CDR3 protein is one row after TCRdb ran MiXCR on the 5' RACE reads. The data hold roughly 56,000 distinct CDR3 sequences, with around 30% observed a single time. The specimen sequenced was tumor-infiltrating naive CD4+ T cells sorted from the breast tumor. Subset indicated: naive CD4+ T cells, CD4+CD45RA+CD25-. The V and J genes are TRBV28 and TRBJ2-5; 15 bases are a match to TRBD2. This sequence originates from a female donor with breast cancer. CDR3 amino acids: CASSSGLAGGIETQYF. The CDR3 nucleotides are TGTGCCAGCAGTTCTGGACTAGCGGGAGGGATAGAGACCCAGTACTTC.